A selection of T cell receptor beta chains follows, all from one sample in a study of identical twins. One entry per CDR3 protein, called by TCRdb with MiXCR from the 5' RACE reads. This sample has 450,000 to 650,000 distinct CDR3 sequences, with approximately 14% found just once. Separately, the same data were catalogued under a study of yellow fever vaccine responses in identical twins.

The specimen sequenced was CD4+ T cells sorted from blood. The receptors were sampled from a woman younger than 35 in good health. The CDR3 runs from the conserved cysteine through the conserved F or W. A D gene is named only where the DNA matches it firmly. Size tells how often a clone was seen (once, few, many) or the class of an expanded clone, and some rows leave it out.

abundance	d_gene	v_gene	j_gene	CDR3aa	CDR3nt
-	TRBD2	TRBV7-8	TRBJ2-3	CASSVTSGETSTDTQYF	TGTGCCAGCAGCGTTACTAGCGGGGAGACTAGCACAGATACGCAGTATTTT
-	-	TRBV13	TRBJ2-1	CASSLERWGLGYNEQFF	TGTGCCAGCAGCTTAGAGAGATGGGGGCTAGGATACAATGAGCAGTTCTTC
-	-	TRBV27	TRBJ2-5	CASSKTGRETQYF	TGTGCCAGCAGCAAGACAGGGAGGGAGACCCAGTACTTC
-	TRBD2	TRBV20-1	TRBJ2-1	CSAGTTERGWNEQFF	TGCAGTGCCGGGACTACAGAGCGTGGGTGGAATGAGCAGTTCTTC
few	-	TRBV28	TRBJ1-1	CASSFVGIMNTEAFF	TGTGCCAGCAGTTTCGTTGGGATCATGAACACTGAAGCTTTCTTT
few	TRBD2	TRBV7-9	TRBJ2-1	CASSPTRLAEQFF	TGTGCCAGCAGCCCCACAAGACTAGCGGAGCAGTTCTTC
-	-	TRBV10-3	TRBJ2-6	CAIKNSGANVLTF	TGTGCCATCAAGAACTCTGGGGCCAACGTCCTGACTTTC
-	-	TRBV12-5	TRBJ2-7	CASGLANPEEVSYEQYF	TGTGCTAGTGGTTTGGCCAACCCGGAGGAAGTATCCTACGAGCAGTACTTC
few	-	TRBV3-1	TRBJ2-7	CASSRGGNYEQYF	TGTGCCAGCAGCCGAGGGGGGAACTACGAGCAGTACTTC
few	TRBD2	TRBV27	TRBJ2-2	CASSPFGGGNTGELFF	TGTGCCAGCAGTCCCTTCGGCGGGGGGAACACCGGGGAGCTGTTTTTT
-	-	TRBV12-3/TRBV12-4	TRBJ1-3	CASRPRGENTIYF	TGTGCCAGCAGGCCCCGTGGGGAAAACACCATATATTTT
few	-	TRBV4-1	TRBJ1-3	CASSQLQAVSGNTIYF	TGCGCCAGCAGCCAATTGCAGGCTGTATCTGGAAACACCATATATTTT
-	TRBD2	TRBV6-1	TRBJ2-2	CASRPGVAGGTGELFF	TGTGCCAGCAGACCCGGGGTAGCGGGAGGGACCGGGGAGCTGTTTTTT
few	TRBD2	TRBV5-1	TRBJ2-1	CASSRRSGGASNEQFF	TGCGCCAGCAGCCGGAGGAGCGGGGGGGCCTCTAATGAGCAGTTCTTC
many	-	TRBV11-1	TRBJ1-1	CASSLRGENTEAFF	TGTGCCAGCAGCTTACGGGGGGAGAACACTGAAGCTTTCTTT
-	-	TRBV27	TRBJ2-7	CASKRGGEQYF	TGTGCCAGTAAGAGGGGGGGAGAGCAGTACTTC
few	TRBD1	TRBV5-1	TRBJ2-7	CASSGTGIHEQYF	TGCGCCAGCAGTGGGACAGGGATCCACGAGCAGTACTTC
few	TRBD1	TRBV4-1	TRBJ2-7	CASSQAQGALGEQYF	TGCGCCAGCAGCCAAGCGCAGGGGGCGCTGGGCGAGCAGTACTTC
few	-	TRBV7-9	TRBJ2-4	CASSLTEKAKNIQYF	TGTGCCAGCAGCTTAACGGAGAAGGCCAAAAACATTCAGTACTTC
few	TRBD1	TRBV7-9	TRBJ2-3	CASSTRQGLSTDTQYF	TGTGCCAGCAGCACCCGACAGGGATTGAGCACAGATACGCAGTATTTT
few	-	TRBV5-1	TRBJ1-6	CASSLEGNSPLHF	TGCGCCAGCAGCTTGGAGGGTAATTCACCCCTCCACTTT
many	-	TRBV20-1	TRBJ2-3	CSSLRWGDTQYF	TGCAGTTCCCTAAGATGGGGAGATACGCAGTATTTT
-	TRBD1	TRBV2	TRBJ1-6	CASSEWDRNSPLHF	TGTGCCAGCAGTGAGTGGGACAGGAATTCACCCCTCCACTTT
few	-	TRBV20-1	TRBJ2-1	CSARAPGPEQFF	TGCAGTGCTAGAGCCCCAGGACCTGAGCAGTTCTTC
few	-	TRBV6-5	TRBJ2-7	CASSYSVGGEFFREQYF	TGTGCCAGCAGTTACTCTGTAGGGGGAGAATTCTTCCGCGAGCAGTACTTC
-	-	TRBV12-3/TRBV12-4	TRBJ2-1	CASSAWSHEQFF	TGTGCCAGCAGCGCATGGTCGCACGAGCAGTTCTTC
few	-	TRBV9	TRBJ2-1	CASSVHWEYNEQFF	TGTGCCAGCAGCGTACATTGGGAATACAATGAGCAGTTCTTC
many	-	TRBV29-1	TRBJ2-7	CSVALGYLKEEQYF	TGCAGCGTTGCACTAGGCTATCTCAAGGAGGAGCAGTACTTC
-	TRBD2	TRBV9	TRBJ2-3	CASSPSGRAVEDTQYF	TGTGCCAGCAGCCCGAGCGGGAGGGCCGTTGAGGATACGCAGTATTTT
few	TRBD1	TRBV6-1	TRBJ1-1	CASRNIQGANEAFF	TGTGCCAGCAGGAATATACAGGGGGCGAATGAAGCTTTCTTT
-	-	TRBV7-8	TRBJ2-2	CASSPRRLHTGELFF	TGTGCCAGCAGCCCCAGAAGGCTACACACCGGGGAGCTGTTTTTT
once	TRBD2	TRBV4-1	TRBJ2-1	CASSQGSTSGGGNEQFF	TGCGCCAGCAGCCAAGGTAGTACGAGCGGGGGAGGCAATGAGCAGTTCTTC
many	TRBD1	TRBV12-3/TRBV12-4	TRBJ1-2	CASADRGLYGYTF	TGTGCCAGCGCAGACAGGGGATTATATGGCTACACCTTC
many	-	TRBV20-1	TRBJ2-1	CSAREPGNEQFF	TGCAGTGCTAGAGAGCCGGGCAATGAGCAGTTCTTC
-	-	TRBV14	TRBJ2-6	CASSQFGSFTPGANVLTF	TGTGCCAGCAGCCAATTCGGCAGCTTTACCCCTGGGGCCAACGTCCTGACTTTC
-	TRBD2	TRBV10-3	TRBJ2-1	CAIRGGLAQASAEQFF	TGTGCCATCAGGGGAGGACTAGCACAAGCGTCGGCTGAGCAGTTCTTC
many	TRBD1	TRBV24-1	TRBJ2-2	CATSGITGAGGELFF	TGTGCCACCAGTGGGATCACAGGGGCCGGCGGGGAGCTGTTTTTT
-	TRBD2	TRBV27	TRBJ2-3	CASSPPGLAVTDTQYF	TGTGCCAGCAGTCCCCCCGGACTAGCGGTCACAGATACGCAGTATTTT
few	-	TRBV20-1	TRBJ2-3	CSANGAGSTDTQYF	TGCAGTGCTAATGGGGCAGGGAGCACAGATACGCAGTATTTT
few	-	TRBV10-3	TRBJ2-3	CAISEIGLDTQYF	TGTGCCATCAGTGAGATCGGTTTGGATACGCAGTATTTT
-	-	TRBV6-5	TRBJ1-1	CASSYSFVGTGTEAFF	TGTGCCAGCAGTTACTCGTTCGTGGGTACCGGCACTGAAGCTTTCTTT
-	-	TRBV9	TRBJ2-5	CASSVAHQETQYF	TGTGCCAGCAGCGTAGCGCACCAAGAGACCCAGTACTTC
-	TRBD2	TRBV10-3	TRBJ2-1	CAISDGTSGSSYNEQFF	TGTGCCATCAGTGACGGGACTAGCGGGAGCTCCTACAATGAGCAGTTCTTC
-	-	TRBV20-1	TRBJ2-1	CSAREWVNTYNEQFF	TGCAGTGCTAGGGAGTGGGTGAACACCTACAATGAGCAGTTCTTC
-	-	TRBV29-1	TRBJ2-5	CSVDIQGQETQYF	TGCAGCGTTGATATTCAGGGTCAGGAGACCCAGTACTTC
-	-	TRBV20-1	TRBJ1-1	CSAHAGLPSFMNTEAFF	TGCAGTGCCCACGCCGGGCTCCCTAGTTTCATGAACACTGAAGCTTTCTTT
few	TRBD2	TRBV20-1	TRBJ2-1	CSAGSRTSGRSNEQFF	TGCAGTGCTGGATCCCGTACTAGCGGGAGGTCCAATGAGCAGTTCTTC
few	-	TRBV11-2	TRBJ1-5	CASSLDFISGQPQHF	TGTGCCAGCAGCTTAGATTTTATTTCAGGACAGCCCCAGCATTTT
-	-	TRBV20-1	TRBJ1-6	CSARDQGMKSPLHF	TGCAGTGCTAGAGATCAGGGGATGAAATCACCCCTCCACTTT
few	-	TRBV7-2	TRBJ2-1	CASSKRDSTYNEQFF	TGTGCCAGCAGCAAACGGGACTCGACTTACAATGAGCAGTTCTTC